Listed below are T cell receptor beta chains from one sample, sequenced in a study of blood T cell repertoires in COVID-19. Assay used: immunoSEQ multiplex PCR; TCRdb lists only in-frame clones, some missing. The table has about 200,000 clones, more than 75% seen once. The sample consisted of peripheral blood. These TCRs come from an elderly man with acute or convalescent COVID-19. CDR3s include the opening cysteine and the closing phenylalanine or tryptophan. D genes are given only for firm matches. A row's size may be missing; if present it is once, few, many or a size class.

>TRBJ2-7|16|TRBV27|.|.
TGTGCCAGCAGTTTAGGGTGGGGCAGGGGATACTACGAGCAGTACTTC
CASSLGWGRGYYEQYF
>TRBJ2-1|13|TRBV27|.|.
TGTGCCAGCAGTTTTACACCTGCCGACAGGCAGTTCTTC
CASSFTPADRQFF
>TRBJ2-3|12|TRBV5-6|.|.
TGTGCCAGCAGCCCAGGGGTAGATACGCAGTATTTT
CASSPGVDTQYF
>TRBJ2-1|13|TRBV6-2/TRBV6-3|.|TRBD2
TGTGCCAGCAGTCACGGGCTAGCGGGAGATCGGTTCTTC
CASSHGLAGDRFF
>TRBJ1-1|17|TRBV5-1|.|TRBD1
TGCGCCAGCAGCTTGGTAACGCCAGGGGGCTCGGGGACTGAAGCTTTCTTT
CASSLVTPGGSGTEAFF
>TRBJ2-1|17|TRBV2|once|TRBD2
TGTGCCAGCAAGGGGCCTAGCGGGTTAAGCTCCTACAATGAGCAGTTCTTC
CASKGPSGLSSYNEQFF
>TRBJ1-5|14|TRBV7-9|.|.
TGTGCCAGCAGGGGTGAGGACTTCAATCAGCCCCAGCATTTT
CASRGEDFNQPQHF
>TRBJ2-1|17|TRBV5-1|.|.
TGCGCCAGCAGCTTGCGGGGCGGGAAACCGGGGGTAAATGAGCAGTTCTTC
CASSLRGGKPGVNEQFF
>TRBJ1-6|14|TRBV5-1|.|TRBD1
TGCGCCAGCAGCTCCGGACAGGCCACTTCACCCCTCCACTTT
CASSSGQATSPLHF
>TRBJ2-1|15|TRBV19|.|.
TGTGCCAGTAGCCACCCGCCGGAGGGCTACAATGAGCAGTTCTTC
CASSHPPEGYNEQFF
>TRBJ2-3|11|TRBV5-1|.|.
TGCGCCAGCAGCCAACAAAATACGCAGTATTTT
CASSQQNTQYF
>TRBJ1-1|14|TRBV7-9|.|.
TGTGCCAGCAGCCCAGTTGCAGGGTACACTGAAGCTTTCTTT
CASSPVAGYTEAFF
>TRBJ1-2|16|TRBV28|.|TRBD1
TGTGCCAGCAGTTTATCACTGAGGGGGCTGTACTATGGCTACACCTTC
CASSLSLRGLYYGYTF
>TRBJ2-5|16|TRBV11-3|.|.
TGTGCCAGCAGCTTGCAACTCGGAGGGACTCAAGAGACCCAGTACTTC
CASSLQLGGTQETQYF
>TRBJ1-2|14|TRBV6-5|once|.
TGTGCCAGCAGCCGGACAGCACTTAACTATGGCTACACCTTC
CASSRTALNYGYTF
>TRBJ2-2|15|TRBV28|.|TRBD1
TGTGCCAGCAGTCCCCCGGACAGGGGATCCGGGGAGCTGTTTTTT
CASSPPDRGSGELFF
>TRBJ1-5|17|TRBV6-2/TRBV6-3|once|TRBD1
TGTGCCAGCAGTTACTCGACCGGGACAGGGTTCAATCAGCCCCAGCATTTT
CASSYSTGTGFNQPQHF
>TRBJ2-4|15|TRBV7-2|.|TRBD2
TGTGCCAGCAGCCCCGGACTAACGGGAGGAAACATTCAGTACTTC
CASSPGLTGGNIQYF
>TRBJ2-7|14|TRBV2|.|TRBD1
TGTGCCAGCAAGACACAGGGGGTGACCTACGAGCAGTACTTC
CASKTQGVTYEQYF
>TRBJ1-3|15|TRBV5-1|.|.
TGCGCCAGCAGCGTACAGGCCAGCTCTGGAAACACCATATATTTT
CASSVQASSGNTIYF
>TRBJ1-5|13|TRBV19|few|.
TGTGCCAGTAGTACAGTGATCAATCAGCCCCAGCATTTT
CASSTVINQPQHF
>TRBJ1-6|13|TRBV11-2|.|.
TGTGCCAGCAGCCCGGCAAGGAGATCACCCCTCCACTTT
CASSPARRSPLHF
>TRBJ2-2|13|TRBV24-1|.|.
TGTGCCACCAGTGTCCAACAGGGCGGGGAGCTGTTTTTT
CATSVQQGGELFF
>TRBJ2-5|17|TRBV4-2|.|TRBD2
TGTGCCAGCAGCCAAGGGCTAGCGGGGGCCGCTACGGAGACCCAGTACTTC
CASSQGLAGAATETQYF
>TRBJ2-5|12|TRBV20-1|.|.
TGCAGTGCTAGTTCCTCCCGGGAGACCCAGTACTTC
CSASSSRETQYF
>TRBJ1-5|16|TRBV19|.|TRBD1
TGTGCCAGTAGTACCCACGGGACAGGTGCTAATCAGCCCCAGCATTTT
CASSTHGTGANQPQHF
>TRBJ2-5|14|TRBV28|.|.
TGTGCCAGCAGTTTAGGGCCAGCGGTAGAGACCCAGTACTTC
CASSLGPAVETQYF
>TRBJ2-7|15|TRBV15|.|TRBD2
TGTGCCACCAGCAGAGGAGCGGGGGTCTCCTACGAGCAGTACTTC
CATSRGAGVSYEQYF
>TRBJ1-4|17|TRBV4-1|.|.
TGCGCCAGCAGCCGGATTTGGCAGGGTCGAACTAATGAAAAACTGTTTTTT
CASSRIWQGRTNEKLFF
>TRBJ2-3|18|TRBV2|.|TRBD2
TGTGCCAGCAGTGGGGGGACTAGCGGGATCGGTGCAACAGATACGCAGTATTTT
CASSGGTSGIGATDTQYF
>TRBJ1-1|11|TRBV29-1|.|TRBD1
TGCAGCGCCCGACAGGGGACTGAAGCTTTCTTT
CSARQGTEAFF
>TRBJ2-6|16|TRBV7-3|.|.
TGTGCCAGCAGGCGACATCCCAGCTCTGGGGCCAACGTCCTGACTTTC
CASRRHPSSGANVLTF
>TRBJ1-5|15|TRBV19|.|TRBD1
TGTGCCAGTAGTAAAAGGGACAGCGGGAATCAGCCCCAGCATTTT
CASSKRDSGNQPQHF
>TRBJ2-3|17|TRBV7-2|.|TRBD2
TGTGCCAGCAGCCCCGGACTAGCGGGAGGGCCACCAGATACGCAGTATTTT
CASSPGLAGGPPDTQYF
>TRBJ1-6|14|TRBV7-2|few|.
TGTGCCAGCAGCTTACAACAGAAAAATTCACCCCTCCACTTT
CASSLQQKNSPLHF
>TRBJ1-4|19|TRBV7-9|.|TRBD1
TGTGCCAGCAGCTTCCCACAGGAAACAGGGGGTGCAACTAATGAAAAACTGTTTTTT
CASSFPQETGGATNEKLFF
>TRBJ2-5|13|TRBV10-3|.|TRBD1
TGTGCCATCAGTGGACAGGGGTTAGAGACCCAGTACTTC
CAISGQGLETQYF
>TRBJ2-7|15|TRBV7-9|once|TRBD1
TGTGCCAGCAGCTCAATCCCGGGACAGGGCGACGAGCAGTACTTC
CASSSIPGQGDEQYF
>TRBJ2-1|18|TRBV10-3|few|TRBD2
TGTGCCATCAGTGCCTGCAACGGACTAGCGGGAGATCTGTGCGAGCAGTTCTTC
CAISACNGLAGDLCEQFF